The 27 T cell receptor beta chains below were found in one sample sequenced in a study of T cell responses to AZD1222 COVID-19 vaccine. Sequencing was performed with immunoSEQ multiplex PCR; in TCRdb, only in-frame clones are kept and a portion is missing. The repertoire consists of fewer than 150,000 clones, with 90% occurring once and the leading ten covering 1.5% to 2%. The material was peripheral blood, obtained 28 days after the second AZD1222 dose. Receptor source: an adult who received the AZD1222 COVID-19 vaccine.

The genes are TRBV5-8 and TRBJ1-5; D unclear. V was shortened by 1 base and J by 0 bases, with 11 bases between the two germline ends. Germline CDR1 reads SGHTS; CDR2 reads YDEGEE. The CDR3 extends over 16 amino acids. The CDR3 DNA reads as TGTGCCAGCAGCTTGTGGTCGGGAGATAGCAATCAGCCCCAGCATTTT. Amino acids: CASSLWSGDSNQPQHF.

The chain is built from TRBV24-1 and TRBJ1-6; the D gene is possibly TRBD1 (5 bases). V gave up 7 bases and J gave up 6 bases, with 9 bases separating them. Germline lookup yields CDR1 KGHDR and CDR2 SFDVKD. The CDR3 spans 13 residues. CDR3 bases: TGTGCCACCAGGGCAGGGTCTAATTCACCCCTCCACTTT. Its protein product is CATRAGSNSPLHF.

The CDR3 loop reads CASTRATRPFF. The CDR3 bases are TGTGCCAGCACCAGGGCCACGCGGCCGTTCTTC. The rearrangement links TRBV11-2 to TRBJ2-1; maybe TRBD1 (5 bases). The germline V gene has CDR1 SGHAT and CDR2 FQNNGV. The CDR3 totals 11 residues. Trimming stripped 7 bases from V and 15 bases from J, with 16 bases between.

The chain has TRBV21-1 and TRBJ1-5. TRBV21-1 is recorded as a pseudogene. The CDR3 extends over 15 amino acids. The CDR3 coding sequence is TGTGCCAGCAGCAAATGCGTCAGGGGAGGTCAGCCCCAGCATTTT. This sequence encodes CASSKCVRGGQPQHF.

This chain links TRBV27 with TRBJ2-7; TRBD2 is a possible D gene (5 bases). The length of the CDR3 is 14 residues. V lost 3 bases, J lost 7 bases, and 16 bases lay in between. Germline V gene data show CDR1 as MNHEY and CDR2 as SMNVEV (reference sequence). The CDR3 protein is CASSLGSAFEEQYF. The CDR3 DNA sequence: TGTGCCAGCAGTTTGGGTAGCGCGTTTGAGGAGCAGTACTTC.

J is TRBJ2-7 and V is TRBV11-2; D might be TRBD1 or TRBD2, each matching 5 bases. Trimming left V 3 bases short and J 10 bases short, with 16 bases between. The CDR3 sequence is 13 residues long. Germline loops: CDR1 SGHAT, CDR2 FQNNGV. The chain's CDR3 is CASSLGVVFEQYF. The DNA of the CDR3 is TGTGCCAGCAGCTTGGGGGTGGTCTTCGAACAGTACTTC.

This chain connects TRBV6-4 to TRBJ2-3; 9 nucleotides line up with TRBD2. With V trimmed by 0 bases and J by 4 bases, 2 bases remained unmatched. The V gene's germline CDR1 is MRHNA and CDR2 SNTAGT. The CDR3 sequence is 15 residues long. CDR3 in amino acids: CASSDSGLAADTQYF. The CDR3, as DNA: TGTGCCAGCAGTGACTCGGGACTAGCAGCAGATACGCAGTATTTT.

The chain joins TRBV2 to TRBJ2-3; 7 nucleotides agree with TRBD1. Looked up from germline, CDR1 is SNHLY and CDR2 is FYNNEI. This CDR3 is 15 amino acids long. Losses at the gene ends were 7 bases for V and 0 bases for J; bases not matched to a gene: 7. Written as DNA, the CDR3 is TGTGCCAGCAAGAACAGGGGTTCTAGCACAGATACGCAGTATTTT. Translation gives CASKNRGSSTDTQYF.

The gene calls are TRBV10-3 and TRBJ2-1; 8 bases fit TRBD2. The CDR3 has 16 amino acids. Germline loops: CDR1 ENHRY, CDR2 SYGVKD. V trimming: 3 bases; J trimming: 6 bases; junction bases outside the gene matches: 10. CDR3 sequence reads: CAISDPGLGAINEQFF. CDR3 DNA sequence: TGTGCCATCAGTGACCCGGGACTAGGAGCGATCAATGAGCAGTTCTTC.

This sequence joins TRBV12-3 or TRBV12-4 and TRBJ2-3; tentatively, D is TRBD2 (5 bases). The CDR3 extends over 12 amino acids. Trimming pared 3 bases from V and 5 bases from J, leaving 6 bases between. The CDR3: CASSFRGDTQYF. CDR3 coding DNA: TGTGCCAGCAGTTTTCGGGGAGATACGCAGTATTTT.

The J gene is TRBJ1-2, the V gene TRBV18; TRBD1 is a possible D gene (5 bases). V gave up 2 bases and J gave up 5 bases, with 9 bases separating them. The CDR3 loop spans 13 amino acids. From germline, CDR1 is KGHSH and CDR2 LQKENI. CDR3 nucleotide sequence: TGTGCCAGCTCACCAGGCAGGGAGTATGGCTACACCTTC. It codes for CASSPGREYGYTF. The full variable domain, rest sourced from reference TRBV18 and TRBJ1-2, is NAGVMQNPRHLVRRRGQEARLRCSPMKGHSHVYWYRQLPEEGLKFMVYLQKENIIDESGMPKERFSAEFPKEGPSILRIQQVVRGDSAAYFCASSPGREYGYTFGSGTRLTVV.

The rearrangement joins TRBV28 to TRBJ1-2, with TRBD1 matching 7 bases. Trimming cost V 2 bases and J 7 bases; bases outside gene matches: 4. The germline V gene encodes CDR1 MDHEN and CDR2 SYDVKM. The CDR3 loop spans 13 amino acids. The CDR3 protein is CASSLDRVRGYTF. In nucleotides, the CDR3 is TGTGCCAGCAGTTTAGACAGGGTGCGTGGCTACACCTTC.

The V and J genes are TRBV19 and TRBJ1-2; TRBD1 matches 8 bases. The V gene's germline CDR1 is LNHDA and CDR2 SQIVND (reference sequence). The CDR3 spans 15 residues. V was pared by 7 bases and J by 4 bases, with 11 bases of the junction left unmatched. The CDR3 loop reads CASTQGQGRSYGYTF. CDR3 sequence (DNA): TGTGCCAGTACCCAAGGACAGGGCCGGAGCTATGGCTACACCTTC.

This chain links TRBV6-5 with TRBJ1-4; 8 bases line up with TRBD1. The V segment lost 6 bases and the J segment 4 bases; nucleotides outside the gene matches: 7. Germline V gene sequence: CDR1 MNHEY, CDR2 SVGAGI. This CDR3 region has 15 residues. The CDR3 DNA reads TGTGCCAGCAGGCTAGACAGGGGACTTAATGAAAAACTGTTTTTT. Encoded protein: CASRLDRGLNEKLFF.

The chain is built from TRBV30 and TRBJ1-1; no clear D. There are 13 residues in the CDR3. Germline CDR1 reads GTSNPN; CDR2 reads SVGIG (reference sequence). V lost 4 bases to trimming and J lost 0 bases, with 9 bases between them. Here the CDR3 DNA reads TGTGCCTGGATCGGCGAAATGAACACTGAAGCTTTCTTT. This translates into CAWIGEMNTEAFF.

This clone was picked up one time. This chain joins TRBV5-4 and TRBJ2-7; TRBD2 agrees at 10 bases. Germline V gene lookup returns CDR1 SGHNT and CDR2 YYREEE (reference sequence). This CDR3 contains 15 residues. V lost 0 bases, J lost 3 bases, and 3 bases stayed unmatched. Here the CDR3 reads CASSLVGTSDYEQYF. Written as DNA, the CDR3 is TGTGCCAGCAGCTTGGTTGGGACTAGCGACTACGAGCAGTACTTC.

The V call is TRBV6-1, the J call TRBJ1-1; D remains ambiguous. The length of the CDR3 is 14 residues. The V gene lost 2 bases and the J gene lost 1 base, with 8 bases spanning the gap. Germline CDR1 reads MNHNS; CDR2 reads SASEGT. The chain's CDR3 is CASSEQSRNTEAFF. The CDR3 nucleotides read TGTGCCAGCAGTGAACAGTCCAGGAACACTGAAGCTTTCTTT.

The rearrangement joins TRBV30 to TRBJ2-1; 7 positions match TRBD2. Looked up from germline, CDR1 is GTSNPN and CDR2 is SVGIG (reference sequence). CDR3 size: 14 residues. V dropped 0 bases and J dropped 8; count of bases not matched to a gene: 7. The CDR3, as DNA: TGTGCCTGGAGTGTACTGGGGGGGAGCGATGAGCAGTTCTTC. Translating gives CAWSVLGGSDEQFF.

This clone has only a few counts. The chain uses TRBV18 and TRBJ1-6; D is possibly TRBD1 (5 bases). This CDR3 has 16 amino acids. V was trimmed by 3 bases and J by 0 bases, leaving 9 bases between them. Germline CDR1 KGHSH, CDR2 LQKENI. The CDR3 reads CASSPAGSSYNSPLHF. The CDR3, as DNA: TGTGCCAGCTCACCGGCAGGGAGCTCCTATAATTCACCCCTCCACTTT.

The chain couples TRBV19 to TRBJ1-2; a possible D gene is TRBD1 (6 bases). Trimming pared 4 bases from V and 2 bases from J, leaving 32 bases between. This CDR3 region has 21 residues. Looked up from germline, CDR1 is LNHDA and CDR2 is SQIVND (reference sequence). The CDR3 loop reads CASSTTPLGGGRRRSNYGYTF. The CDR3 nucleotides are TGTGCCAGTAGTACGACTCCCTTGGGAGGGGGACGGAGACGATCGAACTATGGCTACACCTTC.

This clone is a singleton in its sample. V gene TRBV4-3 combines with J gene TRBJ2-7; D tentatively fits TRBD1 or TRBD2 (5 bases each). Germline-derived CDR1 and CDR2 are LGHNA and YSLEER. The CDR3 has 16 residues. V was pared by 0 bases and J by 2 bases, with 14 bases between. CDR3 nucleotides: TGCGCCAGCAGCCAAGATATTCAACGGGGACCCTACGAGCAGTACTTC. Encoded protein: CASSQDIQRGPYEQYF.

The CDR3 loop reads CASSSTGHYEQYF. The DNA of the CDR3 is TGTGCCAGCAGTTCGACAGGCCACTACGAGCAGTACTTC. This chain uses TRBV6-5 with TRBJ2-7; tentatively, D is TRBD1 (6 bases). The germline gives CDR1 MNHEY, CDR2 SVGAGI. Deletions cut 4 bases from V and 3 bases from J, with 10 bases between. CDR3 length: 13 residues.

This chain links TRBV6-5 with TRBJ1-2, with D perhaps TRBD1 (5 bases). The CDR3 runs 11 residues. Germline values: CDR1 MNHEY, CDR2 SVGAGI. V lost 6 bases and J 6 bases, leaving 8 bases between the germline ends. DNA of the CDR3: TGTGCCAGCAGCCCAGGGAATGGCTACACCTTC. It specifies CASSPGNGYTF.

The rearrangement uses TRBV10-3 and TRBJ2-3, with 12 bases aligning to TRBD1. V lost 3 bases to trimming and J lost 4 bases; unmatched junction nucleotides: 14. The CDR3 sequence is 19 residues long. Germline CDR1 and CDR2: ENHRY and SYGVKD. The DNA for the CDR3 is TGTGCCATCAGTGATAAGATGCCGGGACAGGGGGCTAACGCAGATACGCAGTATTTT. This gives the protein CAISDKMPGQGANADTQYF.

The CDR3 nucleotides read TGTGCCAGCAGCTTAGGGCCGTACAATGAGCAGTTCTTC. Amino acids: CASSLGPYNEQFF. The V and J genes are TRBV11-2 and TRBJ2-1; D gene unclear. The CDR3 contains 13 residues. Per germline, CDR1 SGHAT and CDR2 FQNNGV. The V end lost 1 base, the J end lost 4 bases, and 5 bases lay between the germline ends.

In its sample, this clone was seen a few times. The genes are TRBV6-5 and TRBJ1-1, with D tentatively TRBD1 (6 bases). Trimming removed 6 bases from V and 10 bases from J, with 18 bases in between. Looked up from germline, CDR1 is MNHEY and CDR2 is SVGAGI. The CDR3 runs to 13 residues. The CDR3 DNA reads TGTGCCAGCAGGGGCACAGGGCTGATAGGAGCTTTCTTT. Amino acid sequence: CASRGTGLIGAFF.

The chain is built from TRBV27 and TRBJ1-1, with D possibly being TRBD1 (5 bases). Germline V gene lookup returns CDR1 MNHEY and CDR2 SMNVEV (reference sequence). CDR3 length equals 15 residues. V gave up 3 bases and J gave up 3 bases, with 14 bases separating them. CDR3 sequence: CASSFYGTRDTEAFF. CDR3 sequence (DNA): TGTGCCAGCAGTTTTTATGGGACTAGGGACACTGAAGCTTTCTTT.